The rows below give T cell receptor beta chains drawn from one sample of a study of cytomegalovirus exposure and HLA in healthy donors. This table comes from immunoSEQ multiplex PCR, and its TCRdb copy is limited to in-frame clones, with some not included. The repertoire includes about 120,000 clones, roughly 80% of them detected once, and more than 1.4% sits in the top ten. The sample taken for sequencing was PBMCs. These receptor sequences come from a woman younger than 30 in good health and CMV-seronegative. Each CDR3 is given without its conserved first and last residue. Fields, in order: V gene, J gene, CDR3 protein.

v_call: TRBV28; j_call: TRBJ1-1; cdr3_aa: ASRRGTEAF
v_call: TRBV12-5; j_call: TRBJ2-3; cdr3_aa: ASGVSDTQY
v_call: TRBV2; j_call: TRBJ1-5; cdr3_aa: ASSYLQPQH
v_call: TRBV4-2; j_call: TRBJ2-2; cdr3_aa: ASSQPKLAGGMDTGELF
v_call: TRBV19; j_call: TRBJ1-5; cdr3_aa: ASNSWAPNQPQH
v_call: TRBV7-2; j_call: TRBJ1-5; cdr3_aa: ASSLGDRGNQPQH
v_call: TRBV5-1; j_call: TRBJ2-2; cdr3_aa: ASSLDYLTGELF
v_call: TRBV15; j_call: TRBJ1-5; cdr3_aa: ATSSRSGTGNQPQH
v_call: TRBV7-3; j_call: TRBJ2-2; cdr3_aa: ASSLKPTGVATGELF
v_call: TRBV6-5; j_call: TRBJ1-1; cdr3_aa: AYRGGTEAF
v_call: TRBV5-6; j_call: TRBJ2-7; cdr3_aa: ASSLGAGGNEQY
v_call: TRBV5-5; j_call: TRBJ1-1; cdr3_aa: ASSLEGQGVLRTEAF
v_call: TRBV27; j_call: TRBJ2-1; cdr3_aa: ASRGDRQDNEQF
v_call: TRBV6-5; j_call: TRBJ1-1; cdr3_aa: ASSYAGGTEAF
v_call: TRBV4-2; j_call: TRBJ2-2; cdr3_aa: ASSLPLETGELF
v_call: TRBV13; j_call: TRBJ2-1; cdr3_aa: ASSQGLAGAEQF